This paragraph reports one TCR beta chain. It has no known antigen specificity. Qualities for individual bases were not recorded, and no much larger clone is one base off. The immunoSEQ Assay was used to immunosequence TCRbeta CDR3 regions from genomic DNA. Before high-throughput sequencing, the genomic DNA was amplified using bias-controlled multiplex PCR. In the authors' own workflow: To quantify the absolute abundance of each unique TCRbeta CDR3 region, the sequences were collapsed and filtered. Clonality, defined as 1 minus Pielou's evenness, was calculated using only productive rearrangements. A previously published method was used to identify clones whose frequencies were significantly greater in on-treatment samples than in baseline samples. This is the immuneACCESS table as TCRdb keeps it, with only in-frame sequences that have V and J called. A part of the clones is gone; compared with another copy, unresolved V genes explain less than half, and the rest is unexplained. V and J calls and clone size are those listed in that table; D and trimming were worked out from the DNA. A total of some 13,000 clones appear in this sample, about 78% of them only once. Jointly, the top ten make up around a third of the sample.

The data originate from a study of sequential checkpoint blockade in melanoma (dated by TCRdb to about 2019). Concerning the study at large: Patients were randomized 1:1 to first-line nivolumab followed by ipilimumab (arm A) or ipilimumab followed by nivolumab (arm B). Maintenance nivolumab came after both trial sequences. Here is what the overall study found, with its caveats: The response-prediction model combining TCR metrics and mutation burden needs validation in larger, independent patient cohorts.

The treatment or condition label corresponds to: randomized to nivolumab then ipilimumab (arm A) or the reverse (arm B). None of the patients in the trial had previously been given DNA-damaging chemotherapy. On a FACS Aria II flow cytometer, live CD3+CD8+ cells that were negative for CD19 and CD56 were sorted from thawed PBMCs. The samples were obtained from melanoma patients enrolled in CheckMate 064, an open-label, randomized phase II trial testing sequential checkpoint blockade. Leukapheresis was used to collect peripheral blood mononuclear cells, which were then purified with Ficoll-Paque and frozen in human serum with roughly 9.8% DMSO. Immediately after sorting, the purity of sorted blood CD3+CD8+ cells was verified to be >95%, after which DNA was extracted. Sequences MNHNS (CDR1) and SASEGT (CDR2) are obtained from the germline V gene. From its cysteine to its phenylalanine, the CDR3 spans 13 amino acids. Here the CDR3 DNA is all that survives: 39 bases in frame from base 1. Ends trimmed: V by 8 bases, J by 10 bases; bases unmatched to a gene: 11.

Source: CD8+ T cells sorted from blood (inferred from file names), taken from a patient given nivolumab and ipilimumab in sequence. This receptor was identified in a human donor with melanoma. The sequence joins TRBV6-1 to TRBJ2-1, and 7 junctional nucleotides match TRBD2. Read as DNA, the sequence is TGTGCCAGCGGGATAGCGGGTGGTAGGGAGCAGTTCTTC. Its protein product is CASGIAGGREQFF.